This T cell receptor beta chain emerged from a study of human T cells and chemical hapten exposure. Each CDR3 protein gets one entry after TCRdb re-called the RACE reads with MiXCR. The sample yields about 190,000 distinct CDR3 sequences, around 25% seen once. This clonotype was detected many times. Indicated time point: patch test 3, about 24 weeks after DPC sensitization. Treatment noted: therapeutic diphenylcyclopropenone sensitization with weekly scalp DPC. Suited to DPC and affected by alopecia, the donors ranged from 18 to 70 years old. Material: whole blood, obtained in connection with sensitization to the hapten diphenylcyclopropenone (DPC). This sequence was found in a woman aged 40-49 years with alopecia areata. Some clones in this sample may be carry-over from other donors' samples.

CDR3 nucleotide sequence: TGCAGTGCTAGATTGGACTACAATGAGCAGTTCTTC. Translated, it gives CSARLDYNEQFF. This sequence joins TRBV20-1 and TRBJ2-1; D not certain. V lost 2 bases and J lost 3, with 5 bases in between. Germline CDR1 is DFQATT and CDR2 is SNEGSKA (reference sequence). This CDR3 comprises 12 residues.